The present T cell receptor beta chain was sequenced within a study of T-cell reconstitution after alpha-beta-depleted transplantation in children. Preparing the TCRbeta library involved the use of unique molecular identifiers. One entry per CDR3 protein, called by TCRdb with MiXCR from the PCR reads. The table includes about 580,000 distinct CDR3 sequences, about 21% detected once. The V gene lost 1 base and the J gene lost 4 bases, with 13 bases spanning the gap. The germline CDR1 and CDR2 sequences are SGHTA and FQGNSA. This CDR3 contains 15 residues. This clonotype was observed many times. Its target is not known. Study-wide findings and caveats: Some patients' high day-60 TCRbeta diversity was traced to surviving recipient T cells and thymic progenitors. By one year post-transplant, T-cell counts and diversity largely arose from T cells that were newly produced. The study reportedly traced alpha-beta T cells about two months after transplant to several hundred expanded graft clones.

This sequence originates from a boy under two years old who had a stem cell transplant for acute myeloid leukemia, so the T cells may come from the graft donor. The sequenced sample was PBMCs, mostly from graft donor cells, obtained 360 days after TCRalphabeta/CD19-depleted stem cell transplant. The rearrangement joins TRBV7-2 to TRBJ2-5, with D possibly being TRBD2 (7 bases). The CDR3 loop reads CASSLGGGGGETQYF. DNA of the CDR3: TGTGCCAGCAGCTTAGGAGGAGGGGGGGGAGAGACCCAGTACTTC.